This T cell receptor beta chain was observed in a study of T cell repertoires in cytomegalovirus infection. Study summary: Recently identified HLA-C-restricted CMV epitopes were used, and well-studied HLA-B-restricted CMV epitopes were used as well. Through public TCR beta signatures, both CMV infection and matching HLA type were indicated.

Overall study results and limits: CMV-specific HLA-C-restricted TCR beta clonotypes dominated the ex vivo response. Identification of carriers of CMV plus the relevant HLA was achieved through cumulative public TCR beta family frequency.

This clonotype was found many times. The antigen is undetermined. TCRdb re-analysed the reads in MiXCR, keeping a single row per CDR3 protein. The sample contains roughly 800,000 distinct CDR3 sequences, 29% of which appear only once. CDR3 length equals 16 residues. Trimming left V 5 bases short and J 3 bases short, with 18 bases between. The germline CDR1 and CDR2 sequences are SGHVS and FQNEAQ. This receptor was obtained from a human donor in good health (CMV status not recorded). Some clones in this sample may be carry-over from other donors' samples. The V gene is TRBV7-8, the J gene TRBJ2-3; possible D gene TRBD1, 6 bases. Sequencing used cultured CD8+ T cells from PBMCs, obtained from culture after CMV antigen stimulation. Here the CDR3 reads CASSGTGTRGTDTQYF. The CDR3 DNA follows: TGTGCCAGCAGCGGAACTGGGACACGGGGAACAGATACGCAGTATTTT.